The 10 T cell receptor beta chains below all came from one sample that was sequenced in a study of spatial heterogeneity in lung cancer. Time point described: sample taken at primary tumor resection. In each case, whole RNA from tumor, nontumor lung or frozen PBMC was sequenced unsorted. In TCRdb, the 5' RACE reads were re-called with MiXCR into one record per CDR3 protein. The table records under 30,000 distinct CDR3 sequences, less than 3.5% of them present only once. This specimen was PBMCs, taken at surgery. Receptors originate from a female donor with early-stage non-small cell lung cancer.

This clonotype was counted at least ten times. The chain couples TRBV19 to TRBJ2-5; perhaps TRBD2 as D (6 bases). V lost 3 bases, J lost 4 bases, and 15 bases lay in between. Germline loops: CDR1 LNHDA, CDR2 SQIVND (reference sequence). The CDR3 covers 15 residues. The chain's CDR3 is CASSMGPGVGETQYF. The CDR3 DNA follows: TGTGCCAGTAGTATGGGTCCGGGAGTCGGAGAGACCCAGTACTTC.

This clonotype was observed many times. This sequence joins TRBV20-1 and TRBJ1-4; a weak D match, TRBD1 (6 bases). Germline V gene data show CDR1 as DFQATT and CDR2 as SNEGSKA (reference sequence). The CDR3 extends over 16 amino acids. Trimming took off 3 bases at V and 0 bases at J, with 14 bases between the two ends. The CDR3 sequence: CSARAEGGSTNEKLFF. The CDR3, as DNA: TGCAGTGCTAGGGCGGAGGGGGGATCAACTAATGAAAAACTGTTTTTT.

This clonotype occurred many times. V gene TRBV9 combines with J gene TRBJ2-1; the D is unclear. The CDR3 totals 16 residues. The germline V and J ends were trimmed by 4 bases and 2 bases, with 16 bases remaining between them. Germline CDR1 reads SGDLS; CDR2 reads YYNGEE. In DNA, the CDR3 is TGTGCCAGCAGCATGGGTTTTACCACCCCCTACAATGAGCAGTTCTTC. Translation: CASSMGFTTPYNEQFF.

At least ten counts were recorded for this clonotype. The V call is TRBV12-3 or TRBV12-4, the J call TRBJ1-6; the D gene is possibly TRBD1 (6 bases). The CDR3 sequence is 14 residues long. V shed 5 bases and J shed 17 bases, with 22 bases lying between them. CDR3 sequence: CASSARVEGVPVHF. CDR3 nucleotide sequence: TGTGCCAGCAGTGCACGTGTTGAGGGGGTCCCCGTCCACTTT.

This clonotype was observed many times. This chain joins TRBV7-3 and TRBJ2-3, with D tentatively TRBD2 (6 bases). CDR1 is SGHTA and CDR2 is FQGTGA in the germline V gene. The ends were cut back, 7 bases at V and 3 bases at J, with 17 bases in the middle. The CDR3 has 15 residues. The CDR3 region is CASTPGGPPTDTQYF. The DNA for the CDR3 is TGTGCCAGCACCCCCGGGGGACCACCGACAGATACGCAGTATTTT.

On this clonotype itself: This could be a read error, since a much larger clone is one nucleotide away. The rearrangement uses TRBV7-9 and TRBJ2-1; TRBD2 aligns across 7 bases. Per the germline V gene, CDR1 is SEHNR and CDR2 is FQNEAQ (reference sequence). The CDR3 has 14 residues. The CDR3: CASGKRDPYYEQFF. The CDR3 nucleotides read TGTGCCAGCGGGAAGCGGGACCCCTACTATGAGCAGTTCTTC.

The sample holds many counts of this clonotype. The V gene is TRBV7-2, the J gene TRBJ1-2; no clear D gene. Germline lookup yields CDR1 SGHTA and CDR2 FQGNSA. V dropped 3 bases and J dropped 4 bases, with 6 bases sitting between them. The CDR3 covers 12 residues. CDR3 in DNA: TGTGCCAGCAGCTTGGGTGTCTATGGCTACACCTTC. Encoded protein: CASSLGVYGYTF.

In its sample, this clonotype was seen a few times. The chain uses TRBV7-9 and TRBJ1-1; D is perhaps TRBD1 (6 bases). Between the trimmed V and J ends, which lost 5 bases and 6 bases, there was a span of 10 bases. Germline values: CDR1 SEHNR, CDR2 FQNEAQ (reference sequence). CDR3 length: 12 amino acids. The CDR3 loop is CASSPQGPEAFF. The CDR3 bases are TGTGCCAGCAGCCCACAGGGCCCTGAAGCTTTCTTT.

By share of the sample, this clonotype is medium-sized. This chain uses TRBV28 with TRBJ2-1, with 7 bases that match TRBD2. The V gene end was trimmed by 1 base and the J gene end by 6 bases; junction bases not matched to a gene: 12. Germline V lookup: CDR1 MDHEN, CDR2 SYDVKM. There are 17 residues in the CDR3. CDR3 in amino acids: CASSLSRPSGYSNEQFF. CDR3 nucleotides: TGTGCCAGCAGTTTATCCCGTCCTAGCGGATATTCCAATGAGCAGTTCTTC.

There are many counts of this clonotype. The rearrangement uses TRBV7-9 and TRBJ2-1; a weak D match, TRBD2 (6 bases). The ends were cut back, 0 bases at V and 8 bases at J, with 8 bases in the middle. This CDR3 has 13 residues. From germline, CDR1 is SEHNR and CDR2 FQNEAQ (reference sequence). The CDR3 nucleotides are TGTGCCAGCAGCTTAGCGGGGGGAGATGAGCAGTTCTTC. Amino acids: CASSLAGGDEQFF.